This T cell receptor beta chain was captured in a study of OX40 agonist ivuxolimab in advanced cancers. Study in general: Patients were dosed with the agonistic anti-OX40 (CD134) antibody ivuxolimab. Patients achieving partial responses numbered three: one hepatocellular carcinoma case and two cutaneous melanoma cases.

Remarks on this clone: Its antigen remains unidentified.

Produced via immunoSEQ multiplex PCR; TCRdb's table is partial and in-frame only. Of tens of thousands of clones in the sample, about 90% are singletons; the top ten hold more than 0.25%. General study results and limits: CD4+ and CD8+ blood T cells expanded clonally by week 6 at 0.1 to 3.0 mg/kg.

The CDR3 is made up of 14 amino acids. The V gene lost 2 bases and the J gene lost 2 bases, with 9 bases spanning the gap. CDR1 MDHEN and CDR2 SYDVKM come from the germline V gene. The clonotype comes from an adult with an advanced solid tumor such as melanoma, head and neck, liver or kidney cancer. The chain recombines TRBV28 with TRBJ1-1; D remains unclear. The sequencing used CD4+ or CD8+ T cells sorted from blood, collected in a trial of the OX40 agonist ivuxolimab. The CDR3 coding sequence is TGTGCCAGCAGTTTACGCCAGCCAAACACTGAAGCTTTCTTT. This gives the protein CASSLRQPNTEAFF.